This is a list of T cell receptor beta chains from one sample in a study of shared clonotypes between healthy human individuals. Using immunoSEQ multiplex PCR, the repertoire was profiled, and TCRdb retains in-frame clones only, with some absent. Here the sample spans approximately 470,000 clones, 65% to 85% being singletons. Specimen: PBMCs. These receptors came from a woman in her thirties or forties in good health. Some clones in this sample may be carry-over from other donors' samples. The conserved cysteine and the conserved F or W are not part of the CDR3 here.

>TRBJ2-5|TRBV9
ASAPRTGVETQY
>TRBJ2-2|TRBV19
ASRSDRGENTGELF
>TRBJ1-1|TRBV20-1
SAGDMKAF
>TRBJ2-2|TRBV30
AQTPRGEGGELF
>TRBJ2-3|TRBV11-2
ASSLDRGTDTQY
>TRBJ2-7|TRBV28
ASSAILDRVPYEQY
>TRBJ1-1|TRBV27
ASSLRGQGAIGTEAF
>TRBJ2-7|TRBV7-3
ASSSFGRVLPYEQY
>TRBJ2-2|TRBV2
ASRRGREGGTGELF
>TRBJ2-1|TRBV29-1
SEERIGEQF
>TRBJ2-7|TRBV4-1
ASSLGQGVTYEQY
>TRBJ2-5|TRBV6-1
ASSEEGLAWETQY